This T cell receptor beta chain was recorded in a study of graft-versus-host responses after intestinal transplantation. About the research overall: Every recipient underwent anti-thymocyte globulin induction, then tacrolimus and steroids for roughly 3 years. Overall study results and limits: High graft-versus-host to host-versus-graft clonal ratios were seen in allografts of patients with graft-donor T cell macrochimerism.

On this clone itself: Its antigen remains unidentified.

TCRdb's table, derived via immunoSEQ multiplex PCR, lists solely in-frame clones and lacks some. In the table there are 85,000 to 100,000 clones, more than 85% of which are singletons. The sequence was collected from a human donor who was the organ donor for an intestinal transplant. This sample comprised unstimulated CD4+ T cells sorted from spleen or lymph node cells, obtained before transplant.

Written as DNA, the CDR3 is TGTGCCAGCAGCTTGGCTAGTCCTCCAGAGACCCAGTACTTC. This encodes CASSLASPPETQYF. The chain joins TRBV7-2 to TRBJ2-5, with D hard to call. This CDR3 has 14 residues. Trimming left V 3 bases short and J 4 bases short, with 12 bases between. Germline V gene data show CDR1 as SGHTA and CDR2 as FQGNSA.